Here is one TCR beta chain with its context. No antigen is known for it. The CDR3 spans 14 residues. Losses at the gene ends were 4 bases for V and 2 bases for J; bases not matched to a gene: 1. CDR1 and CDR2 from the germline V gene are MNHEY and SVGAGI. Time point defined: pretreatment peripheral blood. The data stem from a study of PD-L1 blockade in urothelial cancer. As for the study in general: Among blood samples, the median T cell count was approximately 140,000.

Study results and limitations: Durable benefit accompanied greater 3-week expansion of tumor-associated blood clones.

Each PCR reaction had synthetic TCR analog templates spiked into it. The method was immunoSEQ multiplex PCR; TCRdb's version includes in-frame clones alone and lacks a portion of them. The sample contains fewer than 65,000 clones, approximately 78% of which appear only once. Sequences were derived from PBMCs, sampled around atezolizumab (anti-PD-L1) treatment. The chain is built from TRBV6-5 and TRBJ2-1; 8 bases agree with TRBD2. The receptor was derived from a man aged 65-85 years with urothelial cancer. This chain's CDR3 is CASSLAGPYNEQFF. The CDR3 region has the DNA TGTGCCAGCAGTTTAGCGGGACCCTACAATGAGCAGTTCTTC.